This T cell receptor (beta chain) was sequenced for a study of blood T cell repertoires in COVID-19. The junction had 3 bases not matched to a gene; V was cut back by 3 bases and J by 4 bases. This CDR3 is 14 amino acids long. CDR1 and CDR2 from the germline V gene are DFQATT and SNEGSKA (reference sequence). Here immunoSEQ multiplex PCR was the method, and the copy in TCRdb shows in-frame clones only, minus some. The sample contains about 360,000 clones, around 90% of which appear only once. The rearrangement uses TRBV20-1 and TRBJ2-2; TRBD2 agrees at 9 bases. The clonotype was recovered from a woman aged 40 to 50 with acute COVID-19. Sequencing was performed on PBMCs or T cells enriched from blood (not recorded which). The CDR3 coding sequence is TGCAGTGCTAGTTTAGCGGGGGTCACCGGGGAGCTGTTTTTT. Translation gives CSASLAGVTGELFF.